This TCR beta chain was sequenced in a study of blood T cell repertoires in COVID-19 (dated by TCRdb to the early 2020s). For context, the study as a whole: The collaborator samples originated in the United States, Italy and Spain and spanned the acute and convalescent phases of COVID-19. Subjects who had been exposed to COVID-19, were actively infected with it, or had recovered from it provided the deeply sampled blood TCRbeta repertoires that made up the dataset. Where available, HLA class I and class II types were taken from metadata supplied by the sample provider and were not determined by assay-based typing. Sample metadata almost always included a de-identified subject ID, COVID-19 status, age in years and sex. The samples were drawn from two sources: the first 160 participants of the ongoing ImmuneRACE study, and approximately 1,300 subjects contributed by 6 global collaborators. The material from the prospective study consisted of cDNA or gDNA derived from T cells, B-cell-depleted T cells, or PBMCs. A freely available public database, intended as a resource for researchers studying the immune response to SARS-CoV-2, is where the repertoires were released.

Trimming removed 7 bases from V and 5 bases from J, leaving 11 bases between the germline ends. CDR1 and CDR2, per the germline V gene, are SGDLS and YYNGEE. The CDR3 numbers 12 residues from cysteine through phenylalanine. This entry keeps only the CDR3 DNA: 36 bases, framed from base 1. General conclusions and limits of the study: The amount of clinical and demographic metadata varied by source and participant and was provided uncurated.

TCRbeta CDR3 regions were amplified from genomic DNA by means of the immunoSEQ Assay, a bias-controlled multiplex PCR. The original pipeline was this. Nucleated cell counts per sample were estimated from amplification of reference gene primers within the assay. Sequence reads were collapsed and filtered to measure the absolute abundance of every unique TCRbeta CDR3 rearrangement. For each sample, productive Simpson clonality was calculated as the square root of Simpson's diversity index across productive rearrangements. Sourced from immuneACCESS, this table was stored by TCRdb with only in-frame sequences that have V and J called. A share of the clones is absent; for the studies checked, an unresolved V gene accounts for under half, and the remainder has no known explanation. The V and J calls and clone size are taken from that table; D and trimming were inferred from the DNA. The sample profile shows around 94,000 clones; 80% to 90% of them were found once. The top ten clonotypes cover about 9.9% of the sample.

For this clone: Its antigen is still unknown. The sample holds no much larger clone one base away, and base qualities are not on file.

Collaborating institutions collected whole blood in K2EDTA tubes following their own protocols. For TCRbeta analysis, collaborators shipped samples in one of three forms: frozen whole blood, isolated PBMCs, or DNA extracted from either of those sample types. The sequence is built from TRBV9 and TRBJ2-3; the D region possibly corresponds to TRBD1 (6 bases align). The receptor was isolated from a man aged 35-49 years with active or convalescent COVID-19. Input material: peripheral blood. The CDR3 corresponds to CASGLGGDTQYF. The nucleotide sequence reads TGTGCCAGCGGGTTAGGGGGAGATACGCAGTATTTT.